These 20 T cell receptor beta chains were sequenced from one sample in a study of CD8 T cells in ankylosing spondylitis. TCRdb fed the 5' RACE reads into MiXCR, producing one record per CDR3 protein. This sample carries just under 350,000 distinct CDR3 sequences, roughly 14% of them seen once, and the ten largest clones take roughly 1.1%. Sequenced material: blood, either unsorted or a sorted T cell fraction (not recorded which). The receptors stem from a male donor with ankylosing spondylitis or in good health (not recorded which).

V is TRBV7-9 and J is TRBJ2-2; 7 bases fit TRBD1. The CDR3 totals 17 residues. V shed 2 bases and J 3 bases; nucleotides not matched to a gene: 9. The germline CDR1 and CDR2 sequences are SEHNR and FQNEAQ (reference sequence). DNA of the CDR3: TGTGCCAGCAGCTTATTAGAGGGGGCGTTTTACACCGGGGAGCTGTTTTTT. As protein: CASSLLEGAFYTGELFF. Together with reference TRBV7-9 and TRBJ2-2, the CDR3 gives the full variable domain: DTGVSQNPRHKITKRGQNVTFRCDPISEHNRLYWYRQTLGQGPEFLTYFQNEAQLEKSRLLSDRFSAERPKGSFSTLEIQRTEQGDSAMYLCASSLLEGAFYTGELFFGEGSRLTVL.

This clonotype was observed at least ten times. This chain uses TRBV5-6 with TRBJ2-7, with D unclear. CDR1 and CDR2 (germline): SGHDT, YYEEEE. The CDR3 totals 13 residues. Between the trimmed V and J ends, which lost 4 bases and 0 bases, there was a span of 8 bases. CDR3 loop: CASSVPHSYEQYF. The DNA of the CDR3 is TGTGCCAGCAGCGTCCCACACTCCTACGAGCAGTACTTC. The full variable domain, completed using reference TRBV5-6 and TRBJ2-7, is DAGVTQSPTHLIKTRGQQVTLRCSPKSGHDTVSWYQQALGQGPQFIFQYYEEEERQRGNFPDRFSGHQFPNYSSELNVNALLLGDSALYLCASSVPHSYEQYFGPGTRLTVT.

This clonotype was seen only a few times. The chain uses TRBV7-7 and TRBJ2-5; D gene unclear. Trimming removed 1 base at V and 6 bases at J, with 6 bases between. CDR3 length: 12 residues. CDR1 is SSHAT, CDR2 FNYEAQ, per germline (reference sequence). In DNA, the CDR3 is TGTGCCAGCAGCTTAGTAGGGCAGACCCAGTACTTC. Its translation is CASSLVGQTQYF.

The chain couples TRBV6-1 to TRBJ1-1; D remains unclear. V shed 5 bases and J shed 10 bases, with 11 bases lying between them. Germline V gene sequence: CDR1 MNHNS, CDR2 SASEGT. CDR3 size: 11 residues. Here the CDR3 reads CASSPPGGAFF. CDR3 DNA sequence: TGTGCCAGCAGTCCCCCTGGAGGAGCTTTCTTT.

This clonotype was seen only a few times. This chain links TRBV6-1 with TRBJ2-7; 7 nucleotides line up with TRBD1. The length of the CDR3 is 15 residues. Germline CDR1 reads MNHNS; CDR2 reads SASEGT. Trimming cost V 5 bases and J 2 bases; bases outside gene matches: 9. The CDR3 sequence: CASSRDSVIPYEQYF. The CDR3 DNA follows: TGTGCCAGCAGTCGGGACAGCGTAATTCCCTACGAGCAGTACTTC.

V and J are TRBV20-1 and TRBJ2-7; TRBD2 agrees at 15 bases. The CDR3 runs 15 residues. CDR1 and CDR2 (germline): DFQATT, SNEGSKA (reference sequence). The V gene end was trimmed by 7 bases and the J gene end by 6 bases; junction bases not matched to a gene: 10. The CDR3 protein is CSVVGLAGGGGEQYF. CDR3 sequence (DNA): TGCAGTGTAGTAGGACTAGCGGGAGGGGGAGGCGAGCAGTACTTC.

V and J are TRBV9 and TRBJ2-2; D ambiguous. CDR1 is SGDLS, CDR2 YYNGEE, per germline. The CDR3 consists of 11 residues. Trimming shortened V by 3 bases and J by 7 bases, and 4 bases separated the two germline ends. CDR3: CASSGGGELFF. The CDR3 DNA is TGTGCCAGCAGCGGGGGCGGGGAGCTGTTTTTT.

In this sample, this clonotype turned up many times. The chain links TRBV5-1 to TRBJ1-1; the D gene is possibly TRBD1 (5 bases). The CDR3 totals 17 residues. CDR1 is SGHRS and CDR2 is YFSETQ in the germline V gene. With 4 bases removed from V and 4 bases from J, the gap between germline ends came to 23 bases. CDR3: CASSPGQGGRWVTEAFF. The CDR3 region has the DNA TGCGCCAGCAGCCCTGGGCAGGGAGGGCGATGGGTCACTGAAGCTTTCTTT.

A few counts support this clonotype. This sequence joins TRBV5-6 and TRBJ2-7; TRBD1 agrees at 7 bases. Per the germline V gene, CDR1 is SGHDT and CDR2 is YYEEEE. V lost 1 base and J lost 6; bases outside the gene matches: 10. CDR3 length: 15 amino acids. DNA of the CDR3: TGTGCCAGCAGCTTGCTTAGTCCTGAGGGGGCCGAGCAGTACTTC. Protein product: CASSLLSPEGAEQYF.

This clonotype was detected only a few times. The chain links TRBV20-1 to TRBJ2-5; weak D call: TRBD2 (5 bases). Germline CDR1 is DFQATT and CDR2 is SNEGSKA (reference sequence). The CDR3 is 13 amino acids. V was pared by 0 bases and J by 1 base, with 6 bases between. The CDR3: CSAREAGQETQYF. The CDR3 DNA reads as TGCAGTGCTAGAGAGGCGGGCCAAGAGACCCAGTACTTC.

The sample holds a few counts of this clonotype. This rearrangement joins TRBV4-1 to TRBJ2-1; TRBD2 matches 7 bases. Germline trimming cut 5 bases from V and 6 bases from J; bases unmatched to any gene: 7. The CDR3 is 14 residues long. The germline gives CDR1 MGHRA, CDR2 YSYEKL. The CDR3 protein is CASSSRERFNEQFF. CDR3 coding DNA: TGCGCCAGCAGCTCGCGGGAGCGCTTCAATGAGCAGTTCTTC.

This chain uses TRBV5-1 with TRBJ1-2, with D possibly TRBD1 on 5 matching bases. Germline values: CDR1 SGHRS, CDR2 YFSETQ. The CDR3 runs 15 residues. V gave up 4 bases and J gave up 0 bases, with 13 bases separating them. Written as DNA, the CDR3 is TGCGCCAGCAGCCCGGTAAGAGGGGCTAACTATGGCTACACCTTC. The encoded protein is CASSPVRGANYGYTF.

This chain connects TRBV5-1 to TRBJ1-1; TRBD1 matches 7 bases. The germline gives CDR1 SGHRS, CDR2 YFSETQ. V gave up 4 bases and J gave up 4 bases; unmatched junction bases: 7. CDR3 length: 14 residues. CDR3 bases: TGCGCCAGCAGCGCAGGGGGGGGTGGCACTGAAGCTTTCTTT. Translated, it gives CASSAGGGGTEAFF. The variable domain in full, completed from reference TRBV5-1 and TRBJ1-1, reads KAGVTQTPRYLIKTRGQQVTLSCSPISGHRSVSWYQQTPGQGLQFLFEYFSETQRNKGNFPGRFSGRQFSNSRSEMNVSTLELGDSALYLCASSAGGGGTEAFFGQGTRLTVV.

This clonotype was observed a few times. The genes are TRBV4-2 and TRBJ2-5; 11 nucleotides line up with TRBD2. With 1 base clipped from V and 3 bases from J, the junction kept 1 base outside the gene matches. There are 15 residues in the CDR3. Per germline, CDR1 LGHNA and CDR2 YNFKEQ. The CDR3 spells CASSQGGLAEETQYF. The CDR3 DNA follows: TGTGCCAGCAGCCAAGGGGGACTAGCGGAAGAGACCCAGTACTTC.

The table lists this clonotype with a few counts. This chain connects TRBV12-3 or TRBV12-4 to TRBJ1-2; D unclear. The CDR3 length is 14 residues. The germline V and J ends were trimmed by 6 bases and 4 bases, with 15 bases remaining between them. CDR3 in amino acids: CASSLQSLGYGYTF. DNA for the CDR3: TGTGCCAGCAGCCTCCAAAGCCTTGGCTATGGCTACACCTTC.

This clonotype was seen more than once but under ten times. This sequence joins TRBV3-1 and TRBJ1-2, with no clear D. V was pared by 3 bases and J by 4 bases, with 3 bases between. CDR3 length: 11 amino acids. Looked up from germline, CDR1 is LGHDT and CDR2 is YNNKEL (reference sequence). In DNA, the CDR3 is TGTGCCAGCAGCCATCCCTATGGCTACACCTTC. This translates into CASSHPYGYTF. The full variable domain, completed using reference TRBV3-1 and TRBJ1-2, is DTAVSQTPKYLVTQMGNDKSIKCEQNLGHDTMYWYKQDSKKFLKIMFSYNNKELIINETVPNRFSPKSPDKAHLNLHINSLELGDSAVYFCASSHPYGYTFGSGTRLTVV.

CDR3 in amino acids: CASSWGQINEKLFF. In DNA form, the CDR3 reads TGTGCCAGCAGCTGGGGACAGATTAATGAAAAACTGTTTTTT. This chain connects TRBV5-5 to TRBJ1-4; 7 nucleotides agree with TRBD1. The CDR3 extends over 14 amino acids. CDR1 SGHKS and CDR2 YYEKEE come from the germline V gene (reference sequence). V was clipped by 3 bases and J by 4 bases; unmatched bases: 3.

This clonotype was recorded many times. The J gene is TRBJ1-2, the V gene TRBV18; D perhaps matches TRBD1 (5 bases). Trimming shortened V by 1 base and J by 3 bases, and 9 bases separated the two germline ends. Germline CDR1 KGHSH, CDR2 LQKENI. The CDR3 runs 14 residues. The CDR3 coding sequence is TGTGCCAGCTCACCACGGGGGATAGACTATGGCTACACCTTC. It codes for CASSPRGIDYGYTF. The entire variable domain, with the rest obtained from reference TRBV18 and TRBJ1-2, is as follows: NAGVMQNPRHLVRRRGQEARLRCSPMKGHSHVYWYRQLPEEGLKFMVYLQKENIIDESGMPKERFSAEFPKEGPSILRIQQVVRGDSAAYFCASSPRGIDYGYTFGSGTRLTVV.

The chain combines TRBV4-2 with TRBJ1-1, with D possibly matching TRBD1 (5 bases). Germline V gene data show CDR1 as LGHNA and CDR2 as YNFKEQ. This CDR3 spans 17 amino acids. V lost 1 base and J lost 0, with 15 bases in between. The CDR3 DNA reads as TGTGCCAGCAGCCAAGTCTCGGGGCCCGTCATGAACACTGAAGCTTTCTTT. This codes for CASSQVSGPVMNTEAFF.

This clonotype turned up a few times. The chain is built from TRBV10-2 and TRBJ2-1, with TRBD2 matching 14 bases. J was trimmed by 6 bases and V by 2 bases; bases with no gene match: 12. Looked up from germline, CDR1 is WSHSY and CDR2 is SAAADI. The length of the CDR3 is 19 residues. CDR3 residues: CASSETPGTSGRGFNEQFF. The CDR3 DNA reads as TGCGCCAGCAGTGAGACGCCCGGGACTAGCGGGAGAGGTTTCAATGAGCAGTTCTTC.